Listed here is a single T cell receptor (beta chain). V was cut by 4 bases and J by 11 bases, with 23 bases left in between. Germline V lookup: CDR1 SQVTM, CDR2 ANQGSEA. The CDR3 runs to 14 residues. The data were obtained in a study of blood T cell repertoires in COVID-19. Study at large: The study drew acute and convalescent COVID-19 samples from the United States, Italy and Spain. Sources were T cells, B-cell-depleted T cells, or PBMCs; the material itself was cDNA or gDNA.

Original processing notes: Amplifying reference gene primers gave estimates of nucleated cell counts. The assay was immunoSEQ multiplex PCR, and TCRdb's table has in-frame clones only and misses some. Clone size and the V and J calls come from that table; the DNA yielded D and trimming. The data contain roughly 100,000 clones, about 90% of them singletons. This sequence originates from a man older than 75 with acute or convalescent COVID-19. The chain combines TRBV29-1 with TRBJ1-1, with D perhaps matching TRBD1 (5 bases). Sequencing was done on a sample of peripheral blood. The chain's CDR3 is CSVGVGQLGAGAFF. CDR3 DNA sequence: TGCAGCGTTGGGGTAGGGCAGCTAGGGGCTGGGGCTTTCTTT.